The clone carrying this TCR beta chain was counted ten times or more. One end of the junction varies from germline; a read error may be responsible. Unique molecular identifiers tagged every individual TCR cDNA molecule. TCRdb re-analysed the 5' RACE reads in MiXCR, keeping a single row per CDR3 protein. The sample contains roughly 14,000 distinct CDR3 sequences, 10% of which appear only once. This specimen comes from a study of spatial heterogeneity in lung cancer. Study background: Each distinct TCR and UMI combination averaged more than ten appearances in raw reads.

Per germline, CDR1 SGHAT and CDR2 FQNNGV. The CDR3 sequence is 15 residues long. The sample's time point: sample taken at primary tumor resection. Sequencing was performed on whole RNA extracted from tumor and nontumor lung tissue, or from frozen PBMC, and the material was left unsorted. The donor population consisted of some 70 patients with untreated, early-stage non-small cell lung cancer. The starting material was PBMCs, obtained at surgery. This TCR derives from a male donor with early-stage non-small cell lung cancer. The chain joins TRBV11-2 to TRBJ2-3; 9 bases align to TRBD2. CDR3 in DNA: TGTGCCAGCACCTTAACTAGCGGGTACACAGATACGCAGTATTTT. This translates into CASTLTSGYTDTQYF.